A selection of T cell receptor beta chains follows, all from one sample in a study of T cell repertoires in cytomegalovirus infection. TCRdb analysed the reads with MiXCR anew, one entry per CDR3 protein. The repertoire holds 380,000 or so distinct CDR3 sequences, with roughly 34% as singletons. What these receptors recognize is not known. The material was cultured PBMCs, obtained from culture after CMV antigen stimulation. Receptor source: a human donor in good health (CMV status not recorded). Some clones in this sample may be carry-over from other donors' samples. The CDR3 runs from the conserved cysteine through the conserved F or W. Each record gives: J gene, D gene, clone size, V gene, CDR3 DNA, CDR3 protein. The D gene is left open where the match is weak. A clone size is listed for some rows: how often the clone was seen (once, few, many), or a class if it is expanded.

TRBJ2-5,-,-,TRBV15,TGTGCCACCAGCAGAGGCGACATGGAGACCCAGTACTTC,CATSRGDMETQYF
TRBJ2-7,TRBD1,-,TRBV6-2/TRBV6-3,TGTGCCAGCAGTAACCCGGGACAGGGGAACGAGCAGTACTTC,CASSNPGQGNEQYF
TRBJ2-1,-,few,TRBV19,TGTGCCAGTAGTATAATATATCTCTTAGACCGGGAACATTACAATGAGCAGTTCTTC,CASSIIYLLDREHYNEQFF
TRBJ2-4,-,-,TRBV6-6,TGTGCCAGCGGATCGTTCAAAAACATTCAGTACTTC,CASGSFKNIQYF
TRBJ2-1,-,-,TRBV19,TGTGCCAGTACCTCGTTCCGAGCGGCGGCTACATATGAGCAGTTCTTC,CASTSFRAAATYEQFF
TRBJ2-6,TRBD1,-,TRBV29-1,TGCAGCGTCCTCCCGGGACAGGGTACCTCTGGGGCCAACGTCCTGACTTTC,CSVLPGQGTSGANVLTF
TRBJ1-5,-,-,TRBV28,TGTGCCAGCAGTTTTGGGGGGCCTCAGCCCCAGCATTTT,CASSFGGPQPQHF
TRBJ2-1,TRBD2,few,TRBV25-1,TGTGCCAGCATGACTAGCGGGAGAACACACAATGAGCAGTTCTTC,CASMTSGRTHNEQFF
TRBJ1-1,TRBD1,once,TRBV11-3,TGTGCCAGCAGCTTAGTTGACAGGGATACTGAAGCTTTCTTT,CASSLVDRDTEAFF
TRBJ2-1,-,-,TRBV5-1,TGCGCCAGCAGCTCCGGACCTGAGCAGTTCTTC,CASSSGPEQFF
TRBJ1-1,TRBD1,-,TRBV28,TGTGCCAGCCGCAGGGGGCAGATGAACACTGAAGCTTTCTTT,CASRRGQMNTEAFF
TRBJ1-1,-,-,TRBV6-5,TGTGCCAGCAGTTACTCAGGGGTCCCCTCTGAAGCTTTCTTT,CASSYSGVPSEAFF
TRBJ2-7,TRBD2,few,TRBV6-2/TRBV6-3,TGTGCCAGCAGTTTCGGGACTAGCGCTACCTACGAGCAGTACTTC,CASSFGTSATYEQYF
TRBJ1-1,-,few,TRBV6-5,TGTGCCAGCAGTTACGCGGACAGACCGAACACTGAAGCTTTCTTT,CASSYADRPNTEAFF
TRBJ1-6,TRBD1,-,TRBV5-8,TGTGCCAGCAGCTTCCAGGGGGTGATAAGTAATTCACCCCTCCACTTT,CASSFQGVISNSPLHF
TRBJ2-5,TRBD1,few,TRBV6-6,TGTGCCAGCAGCCTCCGCGACAGGGAAGAGACCCAGTACTTC,CASSLRDREETQYF